This T cell receptor beta chain stems from a study of a mutant IDH1 vaccine in newly diagnosed glioma. Measured with immunoSEQ multiplex PCR; TCRdb has only the in-frame clones, and not every one. Among under 40,000 clones listed, about 80% were seen once. Stated time point: week 35, safety follow-up. Vaccine doses each comprised 300 ug of mutant IDH1 20-mer peptide, with topical imiquimod. V lost 5 bases and J lost 5, with 18 bases in between. The CDR3 has 15 amino acids. CDR1 and CDR2 (germline): MNHEY, SVGAGI. Concerning this clone itself: What it binds is unknown.

Material: PBMCs, obtained from a glioma patient whose treatment included an IDH1 peptide vaccine. This sequence was found in a man aged 40-50 years with glioma. Some clones in this sample may be carry-over from other donors' samples. The V gene is TRBV6-5, the J gene TRBJ1-1; D possibly corresponds to TRBD1 (6 bases). The CDR3 sequence: CASSPQGRGGTEAFF. CDR3 bases: TGTGCCAGCAGTCCACAGGGAAGGGGAGGGACTGAAGCTTTCTTT.